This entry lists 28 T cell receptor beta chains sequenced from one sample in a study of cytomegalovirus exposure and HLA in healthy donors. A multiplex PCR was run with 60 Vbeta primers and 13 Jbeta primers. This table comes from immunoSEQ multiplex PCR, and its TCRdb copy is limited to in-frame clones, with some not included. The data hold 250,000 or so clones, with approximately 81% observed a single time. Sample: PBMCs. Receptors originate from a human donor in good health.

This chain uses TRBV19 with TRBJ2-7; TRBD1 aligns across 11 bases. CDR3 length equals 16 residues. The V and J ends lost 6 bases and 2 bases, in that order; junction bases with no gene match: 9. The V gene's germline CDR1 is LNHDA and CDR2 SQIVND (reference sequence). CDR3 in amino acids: CASSGQGATRTYEQYF. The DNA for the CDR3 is TGTGCCAGTAGCGGACAGGGGGCGACGAGGACCTACGAGCAGTACTTC.

CDR3 protein: CASNLAGQETQYF. CDR3 DNA sequence: TGTGCCAGTAATCTAGCGGGACAAGAGACCCAGTACTTC. The chain uses TRBV19 and TRBJ2-5; TRBD2 matches at 9 bases. J lost 2 bases, V lost 7 bases, and 2 bases had no gene match. Germline V gene lookup returns CDR1 LNHDA and CDR2 SQIVND (reference sequence). This CDR3 spans 13 amino acids.

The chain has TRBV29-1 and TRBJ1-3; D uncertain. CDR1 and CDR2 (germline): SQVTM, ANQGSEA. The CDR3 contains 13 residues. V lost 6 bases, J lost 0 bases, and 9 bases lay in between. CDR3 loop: CSVAGDSGNTIYF. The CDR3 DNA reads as TGCAGCGTGGCCGGGGACTCTGGAAACACCATATATTTT.

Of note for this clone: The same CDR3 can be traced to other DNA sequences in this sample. CDR3 residues: CASSLSNEQFF. CDR3 DNA: TGTGCCAGCAGCTTGAGCAATGAGCAGTTCTTC. The chain has TRBV7-9 and TRBJ2-1; D gene unclear. V lost 3 bases, J lost 6 bases, and 3 bases lay in between. The CDR3 is 11 amino acids. CDR1 is SEHNR and CDR2 is FQNEAQ in the germline V gene (reference sequence).

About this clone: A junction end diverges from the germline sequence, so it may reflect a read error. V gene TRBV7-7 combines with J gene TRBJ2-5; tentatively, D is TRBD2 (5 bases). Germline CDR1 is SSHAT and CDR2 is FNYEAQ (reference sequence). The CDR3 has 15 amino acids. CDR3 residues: CASSSSGRGQETQYF. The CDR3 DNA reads TGTGCTAGCAGCTCATCCGGACGGGGACAAGAGACCCAGTACTTC.

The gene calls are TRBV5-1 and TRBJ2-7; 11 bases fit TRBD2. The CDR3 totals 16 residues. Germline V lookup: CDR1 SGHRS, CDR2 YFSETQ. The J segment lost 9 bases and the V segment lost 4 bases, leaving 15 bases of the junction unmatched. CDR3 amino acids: CASSPPPGSGRAGQYF. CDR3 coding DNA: TGCGCCAGCAGCCCCCCCCCGGGTAGCGGGAGGGCCGGGCAGTACTTC.

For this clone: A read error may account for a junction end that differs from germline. CDR3 residues: CSVEGQLNTEAFF. DNA of the CDR3: TGCAGCGTCGAAGGACAGTTGAACACTGAAGCTTTCTTT. The chain carries TRBV29-1 and TRBJ1-1, with D tentatively TRBD1 (6 bases). The CDR3 runs to 13 residues. Per the germline V gene, CDR1 is SQVTM and CDR2 is ANQGSEA.

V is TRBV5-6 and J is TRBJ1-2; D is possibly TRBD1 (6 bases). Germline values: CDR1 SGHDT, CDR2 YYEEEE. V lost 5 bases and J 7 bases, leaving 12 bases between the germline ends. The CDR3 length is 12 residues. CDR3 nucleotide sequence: TGTGCCAGCAGTCGAGTAGGGGGTGGCTACACCTTC. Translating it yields CASSRVGGGYTF.

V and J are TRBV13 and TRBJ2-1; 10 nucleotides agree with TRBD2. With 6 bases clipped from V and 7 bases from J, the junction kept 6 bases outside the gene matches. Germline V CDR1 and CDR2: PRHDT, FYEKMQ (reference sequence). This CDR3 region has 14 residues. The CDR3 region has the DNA TGTGCCAGCAGACTTAGCGGGAGGAGGAATGAGCAGTTCTTC. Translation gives CASRLSGRRNEQFF.

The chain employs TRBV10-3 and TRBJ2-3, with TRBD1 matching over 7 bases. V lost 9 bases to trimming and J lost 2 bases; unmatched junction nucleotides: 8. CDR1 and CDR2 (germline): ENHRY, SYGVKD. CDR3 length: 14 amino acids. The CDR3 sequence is CAIGTAAITDTQYF. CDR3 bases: TGTGCCATAGGGACAGCCGCCATCACAGATACGCAGTATTTT.

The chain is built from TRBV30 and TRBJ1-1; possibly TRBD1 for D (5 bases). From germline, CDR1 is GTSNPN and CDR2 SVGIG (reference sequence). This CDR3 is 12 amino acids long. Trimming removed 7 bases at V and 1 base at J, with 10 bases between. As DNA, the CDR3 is TGTGCCTCCAGGGTGGGGAACACTGAAGCTTTCTTT. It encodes CASRVGNTEAFF.

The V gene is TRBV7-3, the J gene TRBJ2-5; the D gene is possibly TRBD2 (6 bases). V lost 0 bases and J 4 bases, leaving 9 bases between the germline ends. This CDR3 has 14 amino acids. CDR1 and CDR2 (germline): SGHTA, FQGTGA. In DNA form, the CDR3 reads TGTGCCAGCAGCTTAACGGGAGGTCGAGAGACCCAGTACTTC. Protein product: CASSLTGGRETQYF.

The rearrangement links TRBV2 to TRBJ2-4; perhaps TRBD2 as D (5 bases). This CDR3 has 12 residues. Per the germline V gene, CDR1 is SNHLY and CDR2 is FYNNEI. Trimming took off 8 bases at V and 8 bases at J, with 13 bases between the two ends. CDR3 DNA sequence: TGTGCCAGCGGGCTAGCTTCGGACATTCAGTACTTC. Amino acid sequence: CASGLASDIQYF.

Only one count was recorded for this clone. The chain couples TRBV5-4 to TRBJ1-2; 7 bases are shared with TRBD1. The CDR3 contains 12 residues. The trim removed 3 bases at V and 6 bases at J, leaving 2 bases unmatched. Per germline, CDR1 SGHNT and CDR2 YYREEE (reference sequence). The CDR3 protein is CASSWQGDGYTF. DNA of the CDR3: TGTGCCAGCAGCTGGCAGGGGGATGGCTACACCTTC.

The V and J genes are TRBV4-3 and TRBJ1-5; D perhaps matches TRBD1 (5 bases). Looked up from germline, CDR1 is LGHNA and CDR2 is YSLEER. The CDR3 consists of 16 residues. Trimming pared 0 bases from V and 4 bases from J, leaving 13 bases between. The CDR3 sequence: CASSQDGQGLNQPQHF. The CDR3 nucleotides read TGCGCCAGCAGCCAAGACGGGCAGGGCCTAAATCAGCCCCAGCATTTT.

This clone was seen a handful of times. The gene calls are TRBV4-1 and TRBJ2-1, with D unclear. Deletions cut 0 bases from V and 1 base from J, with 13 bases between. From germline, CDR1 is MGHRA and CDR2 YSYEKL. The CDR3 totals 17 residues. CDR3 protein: CASSQDVLAKSYNEQFF. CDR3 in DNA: TGCGCCAGCAGCCAAGATGTTCTTGCGAAATCCTACAATGAGCAGTTCTTC.

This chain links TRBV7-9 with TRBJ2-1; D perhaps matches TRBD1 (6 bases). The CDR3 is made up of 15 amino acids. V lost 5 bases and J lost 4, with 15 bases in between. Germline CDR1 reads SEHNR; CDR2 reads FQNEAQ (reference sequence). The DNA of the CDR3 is TGTGCCAGCAGCCAACTCGGACAGAAGTACAATGAGCAGTTCTTC. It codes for CASSQLGQKYNEQFF.

The CDR3: CAWSRGEGNYGYTF. The CDR3 DNA reads as TGTGCCTGGAGCCGAGGGGAGGGGAACTATGGCTACACCTTC. The V call is TRBV30, the J call TRBJ1-2; TRBD1 is a possible D gene (5 bases). The CDR3 covers 14 residues. Germline assignment: CDR1 GTSNPN and CDR2 SVGIG (reference sequence). Trimming left V 3 bases short and J 2 bases short, with 13 bases between.

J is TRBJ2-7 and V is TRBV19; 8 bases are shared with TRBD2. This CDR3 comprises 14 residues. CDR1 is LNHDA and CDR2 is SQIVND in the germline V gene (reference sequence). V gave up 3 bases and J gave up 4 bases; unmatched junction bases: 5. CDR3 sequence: CASSIKRERYEQYF. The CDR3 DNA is TGTGCCAGTAGTATTAAGCGGGAGAGGTACGAGCAGTACTTC.

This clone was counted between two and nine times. CDR3 nucleotides: TGTGCCAGTCGAGCGGGACAGGGGGGATACGAGCAGTACTTC. It specifies CASRAGQGGYEQYF. J is TRBJ2-7 and V is TRBV6-1; 11 nucleotides match TRBD1. CDR3 length: 14 residues. J lost 4 bases, V lost 9 bases, and 8 bases had no gene match. CDR1 is MNHNS and CDR2 is SASEGT in the germline V gene.

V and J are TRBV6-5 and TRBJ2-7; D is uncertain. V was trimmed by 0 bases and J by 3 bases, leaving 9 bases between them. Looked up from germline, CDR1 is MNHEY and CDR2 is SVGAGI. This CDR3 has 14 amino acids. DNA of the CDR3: TGTGCCAGCAGTTACTCATTCGGTTTCTACGAGCAGTACTTC. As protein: CASSYSFGFYEQYF.

The CDR3 region is CASRSGGEQYF. The CDR3 DNA follows: TGTGCCAGCAGGTCGGGGGGGGAGCAGTACTTC. The chain uses TRBV6-5 and TRBJ2-7; 8 nucleotides agree with TRBD2. The trim removed 6 bases at V and 7 bases at J, leaving 2 bases unmatched. The CDR3 consists of 11 residues. Germline assignment: CDR1 MNHEY and CDR2 SVGAGI.

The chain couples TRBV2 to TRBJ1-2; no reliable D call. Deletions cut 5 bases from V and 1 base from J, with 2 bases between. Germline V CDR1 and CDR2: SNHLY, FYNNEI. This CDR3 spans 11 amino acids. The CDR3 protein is CASSLNYGYTF. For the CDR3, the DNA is TGTGCCAGCAGTCTTAACTATGGCTACACCTTC.

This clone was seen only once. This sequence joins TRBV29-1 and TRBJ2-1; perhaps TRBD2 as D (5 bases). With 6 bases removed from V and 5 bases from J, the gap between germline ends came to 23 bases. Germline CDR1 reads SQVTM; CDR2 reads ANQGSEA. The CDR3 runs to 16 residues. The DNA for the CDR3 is TGCAGCGTGCGAGATACTGGAGGACGCTCAGACAATGAGCAGTTCTTC. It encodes CSVRDTGGRSDNEQFF.

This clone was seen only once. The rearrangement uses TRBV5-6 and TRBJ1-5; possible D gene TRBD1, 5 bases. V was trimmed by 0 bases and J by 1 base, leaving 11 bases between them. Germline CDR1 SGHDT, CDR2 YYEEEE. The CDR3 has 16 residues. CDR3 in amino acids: CASSLGGDLSNQPQHF. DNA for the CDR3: TGTGCCAGCAGCTTGGGGGGGGACTTGAGCAATCAGCCCCAGCATTTT. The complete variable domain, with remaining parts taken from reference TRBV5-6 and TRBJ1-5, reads DAGVTQSPTHLIKTRGQQVTLRCSPKSGHDTVSWYQQALGQGPQFIFQYYEEEERQRGNFPDRFSGHQFPNYSSELNVNALLLGDSALYLCASSLGGDLSNQPQHFGDGTRLSIL.

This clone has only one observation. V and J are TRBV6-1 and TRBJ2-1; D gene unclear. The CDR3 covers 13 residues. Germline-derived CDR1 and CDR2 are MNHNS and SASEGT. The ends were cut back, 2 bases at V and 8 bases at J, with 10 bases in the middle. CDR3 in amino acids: CASSEPGLDEQFF. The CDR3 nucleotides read TGTGCCAGCAGTGAACCGGGTCTGGATGAGCAGTTCTTC.

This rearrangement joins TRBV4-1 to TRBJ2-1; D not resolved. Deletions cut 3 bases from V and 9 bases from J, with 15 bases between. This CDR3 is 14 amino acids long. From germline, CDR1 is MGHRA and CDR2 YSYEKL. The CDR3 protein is CASSHLPLKAEQFF. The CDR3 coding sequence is TGCGCCAGCAGCCACCTCCCCCTAAAAGCTGAGCAGTTCTTC.

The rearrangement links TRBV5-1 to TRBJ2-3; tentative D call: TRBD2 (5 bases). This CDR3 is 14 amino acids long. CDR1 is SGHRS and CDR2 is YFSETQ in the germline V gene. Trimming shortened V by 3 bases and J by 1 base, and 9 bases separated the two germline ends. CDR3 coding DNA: TGCGCCAGCAGCTCCGGGGTAGGCACAGATACGCAGTATTTT. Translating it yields CASSSGVGTDTQYF.